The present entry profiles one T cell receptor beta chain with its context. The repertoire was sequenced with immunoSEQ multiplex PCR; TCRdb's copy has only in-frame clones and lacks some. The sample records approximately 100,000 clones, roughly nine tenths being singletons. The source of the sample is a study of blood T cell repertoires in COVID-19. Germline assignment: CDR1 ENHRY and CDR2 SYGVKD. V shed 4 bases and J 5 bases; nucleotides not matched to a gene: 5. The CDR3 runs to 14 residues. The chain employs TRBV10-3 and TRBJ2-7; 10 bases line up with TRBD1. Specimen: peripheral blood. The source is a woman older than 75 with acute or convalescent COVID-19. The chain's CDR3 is CAISAGQGLNEQYF. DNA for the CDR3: TGTGCCATCAGTGCGGGACAGGGGTTAAACGAGCAGTACTTC.